Listed below are T cell receptor beta chains from one sample, sequenced in a study of cytomegalovirus exposure and HLA in healthy donors. Clones were read by immunoSEQ multiplex PCR, and TCRdb kept only the in-frame ones, dropping some. Here the sample spans 100,000 to 150,000 clones, approximately 80% being singletons. Sequencing input: PBMCs. Source of these receptors: a young man in good health and CMV-seropositive. The CDR3 runs from the conserved cysteine through the conserved F or W. A D gene is named only where the DNA matches it firmly. Not every row has a clone size; where given, it reads once, few, many or a size class.

>TRBJ2-3|.|.|TRBV27
TGTGCCAGCAGGACCAGTCAGGGGCCCACAGATACGCAGTATTTT
CASRTSQGPTDTQYF
>TRBJ1-2|.|TRBD1|TRBV7-9
TGTGCCGGGGAGGGGGACAGGGGCGACTATGGCTACACCTTC
CAGEGDRGDYGYTF
>TRBJ2-7|.|TRBD1|TRBV28
TGTGCCCTAAGCCCGGGACAGGGGGGCGAGCAGTACTTC
CALSPGQGGEQYF
>TRBJ1-1|.|.|TRBV27
TGTGCCAGCAGTTTACTAAAGAACACTGAAGCTTTCTTT
CASSLLKNTEAFF
>TRBJ1-3|.|.|TRBV15
TGTGCCACCAGTTTACAGGGCTCTGGAAACACCATATATTTT
CATSLQGSGNTIYF
>TRBJ1-2|few|TRBD1|TRBV5-1
TGCGCCAGCAGCTCCCGGGACAGGGGGGATGGCTACACCTTC
CASSSRDRGDGYTF
>TRBJ2-7|few|.|TRBV14
TGTGCCAGCAGCCAACGGGGCAGGGGTTACGAGCAGTACTTC
CASSQRGRGYEQYF
>TRBJ2-3|.|.|TRBV21-1
TGTGCCAGCAGCAGTGGAGCGGGAGGCAAGGCAGATACGCAGTATTTT
CASSSGAGGKADTQYF
>TRBJ2-7|.|TRBD1|TRBV5-1
TGCGCCAGCAGCCTGGGGGGACAGGCGACCTACGAGCAGTACTTC
CASSLGGQATYEQYF
>TRBJ2-3|.|.|TRBV29-1
TGCAGCGGCGGAGCCAGTGATACGCAGTATTTT
CSGGASDTQYF
>TRBJ2-5|.|.|TRBV30
TGTGCCTGGCAACCTGGTAGCTTCCAAGAGACCCAGTACTTC
CAWQPGSFQETQYF
>TRBJ2-7|few|TRBD1|TRBV28
TGTGCCAGCAGTTTCTCGCACATCCAACAGGGGCTCGAGCAGTACTTC
CASSFSHIQQGLEQYF
>TRBJ1-2|.|.|TRBV7-9
TGTGCCAGCAGCGATAGCTCTCCGACGAACTATGGCTACACCTTC
CASSDSSPTNYGYTF
>TRBJ2-7|.|TRBD2|TRBV27
TGTGCCAGCAGTCCCCTCCCCTCTAGCGGTACCGCCGAGCAGTACTTC
CASSPLPSSGTAEQYF
>TRBJ1-5|.|.|TRBV6-1
TGTGCCAGCAGTGAAGCGGCCAGGGGTCAGCCCCAGCATTTT
CASSEAARGQPQHF
>TRBJ2-1|.|.|TRBV21-1
TGTGCCAGCAGCAAAGTTGGGACTAGCGGAAACAATGAGCAGTTCTTC
CASSKVGTSGNNEQFF
>TRBJ1-1|.|.|TRBV19
TGTGCTAGTAGTAGGGGGGGGCGAGGCACTGAAGCTTTCTTT
CASSRGGRGTEAFF
>TRBJ2-7|.|.|TRBV6-5
TGTGCCAGCAGCTTCGGGTTCTCCTACGAGCAGTACTTC
CASSFGFSYEQYF
>TRBJ2-5|.|.|TRBV4-3
TGCGCCAGCAGCCAAGACTTCGGGATCGGGGAGACCCAGTACTTC
CASSQDFGIGETQYF
>TRBJ2-7|.|TRBD2|TRBV5-1
TGCGCCAGCAGCTTGGAGGGTCGTGGTCTAGCGGGAGACGAGCAGTACTTC
CASSLEGRGLAGDEQYF
>TRBJ1-5|.|.|TRBV6-1
TGTGCCAGCAGTGTACACAGGTTATATAGCAATCAGCCCCAGCATTTT
CASSVHRLYSNQPQHF